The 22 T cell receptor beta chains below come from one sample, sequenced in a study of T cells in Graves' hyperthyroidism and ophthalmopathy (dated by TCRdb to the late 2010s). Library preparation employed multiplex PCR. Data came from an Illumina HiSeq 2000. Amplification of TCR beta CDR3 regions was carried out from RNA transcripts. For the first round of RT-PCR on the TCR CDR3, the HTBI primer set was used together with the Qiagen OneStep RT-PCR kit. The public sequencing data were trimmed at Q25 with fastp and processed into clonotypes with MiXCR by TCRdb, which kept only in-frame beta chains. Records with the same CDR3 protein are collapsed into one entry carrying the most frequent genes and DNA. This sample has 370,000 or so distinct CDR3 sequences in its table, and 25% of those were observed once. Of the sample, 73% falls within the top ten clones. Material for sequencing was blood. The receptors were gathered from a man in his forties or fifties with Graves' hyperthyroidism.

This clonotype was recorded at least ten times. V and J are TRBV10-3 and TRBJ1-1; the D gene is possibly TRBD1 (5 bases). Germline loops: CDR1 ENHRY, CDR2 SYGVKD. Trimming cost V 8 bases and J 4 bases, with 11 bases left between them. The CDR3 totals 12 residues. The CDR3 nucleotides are TGTGCCATCGGGGCTGAGCGCACTGAAGCTTTCTTT. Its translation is CAIGAERTEAFF.

The CDR3 loop is CASSGGTSGRADEQYF. The CDR3 DNA sequence: TGTGCCAGCAGCGGGGGGACTAGCGGGAGGGCCGACGAGCAGTACTTC. V gene TRBV5-4 combines with J gene TRBJ2-7; 16 nucleotides align to TRBD2. The CDR3 length is 16 residues. The V gene's germline CDR1 is SGHNT and CDR2 YYREEE (reference sequence). V was pared by 4 bases and J by 5 bases, with 6 bases of the junction left unmatched.

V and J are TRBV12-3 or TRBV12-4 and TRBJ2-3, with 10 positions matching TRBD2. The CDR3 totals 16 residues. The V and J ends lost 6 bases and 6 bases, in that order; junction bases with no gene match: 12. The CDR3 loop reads CASRPTSGIPTDTQYF. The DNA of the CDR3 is TGTGCCAGCAGGCCTACTAGCGGGATACCCACCGATACGCAGTATTTT.

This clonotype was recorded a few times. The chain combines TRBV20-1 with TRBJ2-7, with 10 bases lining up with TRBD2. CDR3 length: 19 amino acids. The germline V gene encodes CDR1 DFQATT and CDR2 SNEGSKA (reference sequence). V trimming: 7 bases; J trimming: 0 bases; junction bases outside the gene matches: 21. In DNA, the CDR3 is TGCAGTGTCACCCATTGGGGGGGCGGACTAGCGGAGAGCTCCTACGAGCAGTACTTC. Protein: CSVTHWGGGLAESSYEQYF.

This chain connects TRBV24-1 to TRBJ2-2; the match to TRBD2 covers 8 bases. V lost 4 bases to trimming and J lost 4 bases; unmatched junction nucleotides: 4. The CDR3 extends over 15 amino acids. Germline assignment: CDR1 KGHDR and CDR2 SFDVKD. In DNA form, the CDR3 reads TGTGCCACCAGTGAGACCAGCGGGGGCACCGGGGAGCTGTTTTTT. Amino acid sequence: CATSETSGGTGELFF.

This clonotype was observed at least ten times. The CDR3 DNA reads as TGTGCCAGCAGGATGGGACTAGCGGGAGGTGTAGAGACCCAGTACTTC. It codes for CASRMGLAGGVETQYF. This sequence joins TRBV28 and TRBJ2-5, with 15 bases lining up with TRBD2. The germline CDR1 and CDR2 sequences are MDHEN and SYDVKM. The CDR3 has 16 amino acids. Unmatched junction bases numbered 6, after V lost 6 bases and J lost 4 bases. Drawing the rest from reference TRBV28 and TRBJ2-5, the complete variable domain is DVKVTQSSRYLVKRTGEKVFLECVQDMDHENMFWYRQDPGLGLRLIYFSYDVKMKEKGDIPEGYSVSREKKERFSLILESASTNQTSMYLCASRMGLAGGVETQYFGPGTRLLVL.

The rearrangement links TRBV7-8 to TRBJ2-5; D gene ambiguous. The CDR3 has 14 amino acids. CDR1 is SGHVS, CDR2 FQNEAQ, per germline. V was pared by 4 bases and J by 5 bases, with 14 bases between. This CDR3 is CASSSGINGETQYF. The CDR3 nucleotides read TGTGCCAGCAGCTCTGGGATAAATGGGGAGACCCAGTACTTC.

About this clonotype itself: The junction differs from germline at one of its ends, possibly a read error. The CDR3 here is CASSLGGGREQFF. CDR3 DNA sequence: TGTGCCAGCAGCTTAGGGGGGGGTCGTGAGCAGTTCTTC. The chain joins TRBV5-1 to TRBJ2-1; possible D gene TRBD2, 7 bases. This CDR3 has 13 residues. CDR1 SGHRS and CDR2 YFSETQ come from the germline V gene.

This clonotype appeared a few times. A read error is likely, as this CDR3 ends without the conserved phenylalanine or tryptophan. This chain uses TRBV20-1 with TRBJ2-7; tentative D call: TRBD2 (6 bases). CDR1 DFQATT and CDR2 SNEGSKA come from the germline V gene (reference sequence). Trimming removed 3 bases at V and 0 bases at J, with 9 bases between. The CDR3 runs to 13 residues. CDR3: CSASRTNSYEQYL. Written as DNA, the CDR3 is TGCAGTGCTAGTAGGACTAACTCCTACGAGCAGTACCTC.

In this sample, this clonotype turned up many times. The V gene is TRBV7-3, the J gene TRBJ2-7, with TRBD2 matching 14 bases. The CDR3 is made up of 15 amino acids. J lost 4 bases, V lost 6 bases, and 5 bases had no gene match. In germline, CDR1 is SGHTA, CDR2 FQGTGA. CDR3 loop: CASSPGTSGGYEQYF. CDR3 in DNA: TGTGCCAGCAGTCCCGGGACTAGCGGGGGTTACGAGCAGTACTTC.

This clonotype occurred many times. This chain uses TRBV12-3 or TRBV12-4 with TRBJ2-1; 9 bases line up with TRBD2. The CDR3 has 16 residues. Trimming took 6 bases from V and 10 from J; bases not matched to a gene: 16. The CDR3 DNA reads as TGTGCCAGCAGCTCCCGGGCGCGGGAGGGAACGGGGGAGCAGTTCTTC. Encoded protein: CASSSRAREGTGEQFF.

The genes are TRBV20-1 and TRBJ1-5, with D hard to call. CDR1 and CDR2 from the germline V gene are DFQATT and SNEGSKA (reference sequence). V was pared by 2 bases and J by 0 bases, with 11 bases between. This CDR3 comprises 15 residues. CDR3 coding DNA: TGCAGTGCTAGATATAGCTGGGATAGCAATCAGCCCCAGCATTTT. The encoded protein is CSARYSWDSNQPQHF.

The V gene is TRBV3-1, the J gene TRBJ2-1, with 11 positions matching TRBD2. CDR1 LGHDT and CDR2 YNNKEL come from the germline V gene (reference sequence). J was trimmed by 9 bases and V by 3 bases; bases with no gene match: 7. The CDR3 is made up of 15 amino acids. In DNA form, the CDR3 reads TGTGCCAGCAGCCATAAACTAGCGGGAGCAGGTGAGCAGTTCTTC. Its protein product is CASSHKLAGAGEQFF.

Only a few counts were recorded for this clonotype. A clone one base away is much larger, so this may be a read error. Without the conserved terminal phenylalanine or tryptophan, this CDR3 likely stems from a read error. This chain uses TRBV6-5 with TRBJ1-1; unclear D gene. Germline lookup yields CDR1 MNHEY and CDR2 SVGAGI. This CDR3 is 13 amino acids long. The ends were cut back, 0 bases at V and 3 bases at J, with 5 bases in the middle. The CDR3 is CASSYSKYTEAFL. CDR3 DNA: TGTGCCAGCAGTTACTCGAAGTACACTGAAGCTTTCCTT.

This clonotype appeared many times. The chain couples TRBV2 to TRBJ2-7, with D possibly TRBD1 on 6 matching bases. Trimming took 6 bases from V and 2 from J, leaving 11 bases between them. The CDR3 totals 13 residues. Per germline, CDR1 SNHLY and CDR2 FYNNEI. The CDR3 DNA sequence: TGTGCCAGCAGCAGACAGGTTACCTACGAGCAGTACTTC. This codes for CASSRQVTYEQYF.

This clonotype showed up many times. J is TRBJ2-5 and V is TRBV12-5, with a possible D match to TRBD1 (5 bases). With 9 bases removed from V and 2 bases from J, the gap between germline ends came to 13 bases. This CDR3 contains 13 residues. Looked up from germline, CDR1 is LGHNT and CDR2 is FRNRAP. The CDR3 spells CASERQLQETQYF. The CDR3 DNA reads TGTGCTAGCGAAAGACAGCTTCAAGAGACCCAGTACTTC.

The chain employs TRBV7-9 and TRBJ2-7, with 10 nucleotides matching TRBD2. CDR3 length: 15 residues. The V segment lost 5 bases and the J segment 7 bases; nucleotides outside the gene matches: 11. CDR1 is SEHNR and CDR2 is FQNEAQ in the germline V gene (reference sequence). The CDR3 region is CASSPPSGRMQEQYF. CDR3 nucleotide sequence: TGTGCCAGCAGCCCCCCTAGCGGGAGAATGCAGGAGCAGTACTTC.

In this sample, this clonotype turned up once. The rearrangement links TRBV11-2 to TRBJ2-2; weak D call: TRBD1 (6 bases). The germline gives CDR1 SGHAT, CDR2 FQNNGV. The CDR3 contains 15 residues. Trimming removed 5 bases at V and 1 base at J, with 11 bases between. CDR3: CASSRPTGNTGELFF. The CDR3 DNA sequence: TGTGCCAGCAGCCGACCGACAGGGAACACCGGGGAGCTGTTTTTT.

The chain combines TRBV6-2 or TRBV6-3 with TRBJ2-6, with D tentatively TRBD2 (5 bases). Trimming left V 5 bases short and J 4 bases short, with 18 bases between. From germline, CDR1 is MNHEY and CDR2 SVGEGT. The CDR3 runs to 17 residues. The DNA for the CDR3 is TGTGCCAGCAGTGGCGCCCCCGGGATTGGAGGGGCCAACGTCCTGACTTTC. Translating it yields CASSGAPGIGGANVLTF.

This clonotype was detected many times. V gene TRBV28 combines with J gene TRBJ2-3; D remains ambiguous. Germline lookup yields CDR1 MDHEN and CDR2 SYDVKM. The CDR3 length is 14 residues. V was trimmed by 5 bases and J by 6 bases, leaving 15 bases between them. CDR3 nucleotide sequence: TGTGCCAGCAGTCCCTTGGAAGCTAAGGATACGCAGTATTTT. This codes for CASSPLEAKDTQYF.

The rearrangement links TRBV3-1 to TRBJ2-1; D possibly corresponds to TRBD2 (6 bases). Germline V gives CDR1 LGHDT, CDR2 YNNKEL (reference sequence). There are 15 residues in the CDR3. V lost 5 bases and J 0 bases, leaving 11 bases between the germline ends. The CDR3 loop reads CASSWGEPSYNEQFF. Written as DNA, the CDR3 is TGTGCCAGCAGCTGGGGGGAGCCCTCCTACAATGAGCAGTTCTTC.

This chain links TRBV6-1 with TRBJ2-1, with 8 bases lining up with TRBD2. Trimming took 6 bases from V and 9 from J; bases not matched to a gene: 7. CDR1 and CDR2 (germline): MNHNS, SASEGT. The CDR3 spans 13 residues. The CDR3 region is CASSMTSAGEQFF. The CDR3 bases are TGTGCCAGCAGCATGACTAGCGCGGGTGAGCAGTTCTTC.